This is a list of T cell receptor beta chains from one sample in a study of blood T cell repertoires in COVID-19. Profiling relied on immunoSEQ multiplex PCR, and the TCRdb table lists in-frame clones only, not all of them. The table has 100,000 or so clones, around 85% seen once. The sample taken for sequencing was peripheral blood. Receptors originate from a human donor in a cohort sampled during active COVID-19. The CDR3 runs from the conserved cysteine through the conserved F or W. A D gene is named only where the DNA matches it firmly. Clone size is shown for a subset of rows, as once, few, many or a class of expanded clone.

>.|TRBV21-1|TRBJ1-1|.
CASSIEVEGARGDTEAFF
TGTGCCAGCAGCATCGAGGTCGAAGGGGCGCGGGGCGACACTGAAGCTTTCTTT
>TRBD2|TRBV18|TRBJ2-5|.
CASSPSATRTSGIQETQYF
TGTGCCAGCTCACCATCAGCGACCAGGACTAGCGGGATCCAAGAGACCCAGTACTTC
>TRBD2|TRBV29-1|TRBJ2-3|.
CSVATSGSGDTQYF
TGCAGCGTCGCGACTAGCGGGAGTGGAGATACGCAGTATTTT
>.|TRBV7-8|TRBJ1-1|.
CASSSAVAAFF
TGTGCCAGCAGCTCTGCCGTAGCGGCTTTCTTT
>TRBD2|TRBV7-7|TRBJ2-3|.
CASSRLAGGLTDTQYF
TGTGCTAGCAGTCGACTAGCGGGCGGACTCACAGATACGCAGTATTTT
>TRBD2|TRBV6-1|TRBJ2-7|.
CASSRSGRDYEQYF
TGTGCCAGCAGTCGGAGCGGGAGGGATTACGAGCAGTACTTC
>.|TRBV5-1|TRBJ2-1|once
CASSLGANNEQFF
TGCGCCAGCAGCTTGGGCGCAAACAATGAGCAGTTCTTC
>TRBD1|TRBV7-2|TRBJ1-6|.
CASSHKGDRYNSPLHF
TGTGCCAGCAGCCATAAAGGGGACAGATATAATTCACCCCTCCACTTT
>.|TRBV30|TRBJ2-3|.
CAWTRLRSSTDTQYF
TGTGCCTGGACCCGACTAAGGTCTAGCACAGATACGCAGTATTTT
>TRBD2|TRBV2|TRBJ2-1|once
CASSEAERGGRFF
TGTGCCAGCAGTGAAGCGGAGCGGGGGGGCCGGTTCTTC
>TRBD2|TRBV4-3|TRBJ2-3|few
CASSQDLGLAGRTSTDTQYF
TGCGCCAGCAGCCAAGATCTCGGGCTAGCGGGGAGGACTAGCACAGATACGCAGTATTTT
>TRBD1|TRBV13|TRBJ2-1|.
CASSLTTGTGFYNEQFF
TGTGCCAGCAGCCTAACTACCGGGACAGGGTTTTACAATGAGCAGTTCTTC
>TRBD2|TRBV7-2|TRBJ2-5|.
CASTVGGEQETQYF
TGTGCCAGCACCGTTGGGGGGGAACAAGAGACCCAGTACTTC
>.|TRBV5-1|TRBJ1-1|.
CASSSRGLNTEAFF
TGCGCCAGCAGCTCCAGGGGCCTTAACACTGAAGCTTTCTTT
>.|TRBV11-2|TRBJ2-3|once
CASSLVGGTDTQYF
TGTGCCAGCAGCTTAGTCGGGGGCACAGATACGCAGTATTTT
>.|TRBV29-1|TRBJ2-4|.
CSVEDPGSRQYF
TGCAGCGTTGAAGATCCGGGTTCACGACAGTACTTC
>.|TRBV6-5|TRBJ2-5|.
CASSYGTEQETQYF
TGTGCCAGCAGTTACGGCACAGAACAAGAGACCCAGTACTTC
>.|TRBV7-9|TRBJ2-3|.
CASSHQAGTDTQYF
TGTGCCAGCAGCCACCAGGCAGGGACAGATACGCAGTATTTT
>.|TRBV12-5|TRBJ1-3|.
CASAHGFGNTIYF
TGTGCTAGTGCCCACGGGTTTGGAAACACCATATATTTT